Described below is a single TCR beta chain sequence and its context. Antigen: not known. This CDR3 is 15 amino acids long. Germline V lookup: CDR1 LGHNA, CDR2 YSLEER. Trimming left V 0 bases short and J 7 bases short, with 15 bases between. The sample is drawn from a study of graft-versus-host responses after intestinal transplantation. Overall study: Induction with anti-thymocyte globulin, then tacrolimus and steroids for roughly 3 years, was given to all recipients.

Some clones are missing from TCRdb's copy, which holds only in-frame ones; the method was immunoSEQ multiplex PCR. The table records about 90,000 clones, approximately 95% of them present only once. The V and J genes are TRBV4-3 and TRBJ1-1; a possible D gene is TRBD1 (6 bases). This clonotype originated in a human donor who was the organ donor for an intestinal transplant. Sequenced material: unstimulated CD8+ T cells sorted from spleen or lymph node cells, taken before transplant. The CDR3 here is CASSQDVTGGGEAFF. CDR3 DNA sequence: TGCGCCAGCAGCCAAGATGTGACGGGGGGCGGTGAAGCTTTCTTT.